This TCR beta chain appears in the sequencing data of a study of T cells and Merkel cell carcinoma outcomes. Only in-frame clones appear in the TCRdb table, and some are missing; sequencing was by immunoSEQ multiplex PCR. Altogether about 5,600 clones are present, about 80% being singletons, with the ten largest covering about 5.6%. CDR3 length: 13 amino acids. The V and J ends lost 0 bases and 9 bases respectively, with 9 bases between them. CDR1 is ENHRY and CDR2 is SYGVKD in the germline V gene. Comment on this clone: Its antigen remains unidentified.

Study outcomes and limitations: Merkel cell carcinoma outcomes were reportedly predicted by repertoire and T-cell density.

The sequenced material came from tumor tissue from Merkel cell carcinoma. The sequence came from a human donor with Merkel cell carcinoma. V usage is TRBV10-3 and J usage is TRBJ2-1, with D possibly TRBD2 on 5 matching bases. The CDR3 DNA is TGTGCCATCAGTGAGTCACTAGATGGTGAGCAGTTCTTC. Amino acid sequence: CAISESLDGEQFF.